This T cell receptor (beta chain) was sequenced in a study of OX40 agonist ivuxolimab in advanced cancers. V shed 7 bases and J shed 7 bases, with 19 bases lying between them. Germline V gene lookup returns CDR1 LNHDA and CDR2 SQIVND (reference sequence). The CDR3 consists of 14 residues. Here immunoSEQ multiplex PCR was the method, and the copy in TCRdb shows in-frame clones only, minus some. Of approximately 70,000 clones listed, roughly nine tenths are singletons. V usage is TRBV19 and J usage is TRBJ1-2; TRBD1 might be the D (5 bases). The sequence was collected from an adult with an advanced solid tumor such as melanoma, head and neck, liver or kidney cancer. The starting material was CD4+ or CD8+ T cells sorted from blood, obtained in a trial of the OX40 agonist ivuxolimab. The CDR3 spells CASTKTWGRGGYTF. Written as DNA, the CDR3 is TGTGCCAGTACCAAAACGTGGGGGAGGGGTGGCTACACCTTC. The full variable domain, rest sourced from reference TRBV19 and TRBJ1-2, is DGGITQSPKYLFRKEGQNVTLSCEQNLNHDAMYWYRQDPGQGLRLIYYSQIVNDFQKGDIAEGYSVSREKKESFPLTVTSAQKNPTAFYLCASTKTWGRGGYTFGSGTRLTVV.